These 15 T cell receptor beta chains were sequenced from one sample in a study of patients and donors after allogeneic stem cell transplantation. TCRdb analysed the RT-PCR reads with MiXCR anew, one entry per CDR3 protein. The sample yields 150,000 or so distinct CDR3 sequences, roughly 22% seen once. Input material: blood, either unsorted or a sorted T cell fraction (not recorded which). The receptors were gathered from a human donor who was either an allogeneic HSCT recipient or a stem cell or donor lymphocyte infusion donor (not recorded which). It is not recorded whose cells these are; they may come from a transplant donor.

This clonotype has only a few counts. V usage is TRBV9 and J usage is TRBJ2-3, with 10 bases fitting TRBD1. V gave up 2 bases and J gave up 2 bases; unmatched junction bases: 5. The length of the CDR3 is 16 residues. The germline CDR1 and CDR2 sequences are SGDLS and YYNGEE. The CDR3, as DNA: TGTGCCAGCAGCGTCACCGGGACAGGGGACACAGATACGCAGTATTTT. Its protein is CASSVTGTGDTDTQYF.

This clonotype was counted between two and nine times. J is TRBJ1-2 and V is TRBV29-1, with D maybe TRBD1 (6 bases). The length of the CDR3 is 13 residues. Germline CDR1 is SQVTM and CDR2 is ANQGSEA. V was cut by 5 bases and J by 4 bases, with 14 bases left in between. CDR3 in DNA: TGCAGCGTTTACCAGGGGCAGGGCTATGGCTACACCTTC. Residues: CSVYQGQGYGYTF.

This chain joins TRBV20-1 and TRBJ1-1; 11 bases are a match to TRBD1. Trimming cost V 5 bases and J 7 bases; bases outside gene matches: 12. Germline V gene sequence: CDR1 DFQATT, CDR2 SNEGSKA (reference sequence). This CDR3 spans 15 amino acids. CDR3 residues: CSAGDRGAGGVEAFF. The CDR3 nucleotides read TGCAGTGCTGGGGACAGGGGGGCGGGAGGCGTTGAAGCTTTCTTT.

This clonotype showed up just a few times. The rearrangement links TRBV12-3 or TRBV12-4 to TRBJ2-3, with 8 bases matching TRBD2. Losses at the gene ends were 7 bases for V and 1 base for J; bases not matched to a gene: 7. The CDR3 consists of 15 residues. As DNA, the CDR3 is TGTGCCAGCACTCCATCGGGGGGGCGCACAGATACGCAGTATTTT. This translates into CASTPSGGRTDTQYF.

This clonotype has a count of ten or more. The V and J genes are TRBV20-1 and TRBJ1-2; 9 bases agree with TRBD1. CDR3 length: 16 residues. V lost 3 bases to trimming and J lost 1 base; unmatched junction nucleotides: 9. Germline V gene sequence: CDR1 DFQATT, CDR2 SNEGSKA (reference sequence). The chain's CDR3 is CSARALGTGNNYGYTF. The CDR3, as DNA: TGCAGTGCTAGGGCCCTCGGGACAGGGAATAACTATGGCTACACCTTC.

The J gene is TRBJ2-3, the V gene TRBV4-2, with TRBD2 matching 7 bases. V was pared by 3 bases and J by 2 bases, with 8 bases of the junction left unmatched. CDR3 length: 16 amino acids. In germline, CDR1 is LGHNA, CDR2 YNFKEQ. The CDR3 nucleotides are TGTGCCAGCAGCCAGAAAAGCGGGACCGCCACAGATACGCAGTATTTT. It is translated as CASSQKSGTATDTQYF.

The chain carries TRBV7-9 and TRBJ2-1; D ambiguous. Between the trimmed V and J ends, which lost 5 bases and 3 bases, there was a span of 17 bases. The CDR3 is 16 amino acids. Germline CDR1 reads SEHNR; CDR2 reads FQNEAQ (reference sequence). The CDR3 DNA reads TGTGCCAGCAGCCCCCCGGTGGGAACGGTCTACAATGAGCAGTTCTTC. Its translation is CASSPPVGTVYNEQFF.

This clonotype was seen a handful of times. The rearrangement uses TRBV29-1 and TRBJ1-2, with TRBD1 matching over 10 bases. The ends lost 7 bases at V and 4 bases at J; junction bases unmatched: 9. Germline CDR1 reads SQVTM; CDR2 reads ANQGSEA. This CDR3 has 14 residues. DNA of the CDR3: TGCAGCGCCTTCGGGACAGGGGACAGCTATGGCTACACCTTC. It codes for CSAFGTGDSYGYTF.

This clonotype was seen a handful of times. Here the CDR3 reads CASGLVGDSPYSNQPQHF. The CDR3 DNA follows: TGTGCTAGTGGTTTGGTGGGGGACAGTCCATATAGCAATCAGCCCCAGCATTTT. V gene TRBV12-5 combines with J gene TRBJ1-5; 7 positions match TRBD1. The CDR3 spans 18 residues. V gave up 0 bases and J gave up 0 bases; unmatched junction bases: 8. CDR1 is LGHNT, CDR2 FRNRAP, per germline.

The chain is built from TRBV5-1 and TRBJ1-2, with 9 bases fitting TRBD1. The CDR3 loop spans 15 amino acids. CDR1 is SGHRS and CDR2 is YFSETQ in the germline V gene. J lost 5 bases, V lost 5 bases, and 10 bases had no gene match. CDR3 nucleotides: TGCGCCAGCAGTCCCCCGACAGGGGGAAGGTATGGCTACACCTTC. It specifies CASSPPTGGRYGYTF.

The rearrangement links TRBV3-1 to TRBJ1-5; D remains ambiguous. The V end was cut by 1 base, the J end by 7 bases, with 11 bases between. The CDR3 has 14 amino acids. The germline CDR1 and CDR2 sequences are LGHDT and YNNKEL (reference sequence). In DNA form, the CDR3 reads TGTGCCAGCAGCCAAGCCGGAGAGGGCCAGCCCCAGCATTTT. It yields the protein CASSQAGEGQPQHF.

This clonotype has more than one count but fewer than ten. This chain uses TRBV28 with TRBJ2-3; D remains ambiguous. The CDR3 extends over 13 amino acids. Trimming shortened V by 2 bases and J by 8 bases, and 11 bases separated the two germline ends. Germline CDR1 is MDHEN and CDR2 is SYDVKM. DNA for the CDR3: TGTGCCAGCAGTTTAGGCCGGCAACCTACGCAGTATTTT. As protein: CASSLGRQPTQYF.

This chain uses TRBV20-1 with TRBJ1-5, with TRBD1 matching 9 bases. Trimming at V came to 5 bases and at J to 11 bases, leaving 13 bases not matched to a gene. The CDR3 is 14 amino acids. Germline CDR1 is DFQATT and CDR2 is SNEGSKA (reference sequence). Here the CDR3 DNA reads TGCAGTGCTCACTCGGGACAGGGCCCCCAGGCCCAGCATTTT. Its protein product is CSAHSGQGPQAQHF.

By proportion, this clonotype is medium-sized (0.01 to 0.1%). This rearrangement joins TRBV2 to TRBJ1-1; D is possibly TRBD1 (5 bases). In germline, CDR1 is SNHLY, CDR2 FYNNEI. Trimming took off 5 bases at V and 0 bases at J, with 7 bases between the two ends. The CDR3 covers 13 residues. The CDR3, as DNA: TGTGCCAGCAGTCGACAGTTGAACACTGAAGCTTTCTTT. This codes for CASSRQLNTEAFF.

The rearrangement joins TRBV20-1 to TRBJ1-4; a weak D match, TRBD1 (5 bases). CDR3 length: 15 residues. The germline gives CDR1 DFQATT, CDR2 SNEGSKA (reference sequence). The V and J ends lost 1 base and 8 bases respectively, with 17 bases between them. The CDR3 sequence is CSARAARGFEEKLFF. In DNA form, the CDR3 reads TGCAGTGCTAGAGCCGCCCGGGGCTTTGAGGAAAAACTGTTTTTT.